A selection of T cell receptor beta chains follows, all from one sample in a study of OX40 agonist ivuxolimab in advanced cancers. TCRdb keeps only in-frame clones here, not all; method: immunoSEQ multiplex PCR. The sample records tens of thousands of clones, 60% to 80% being singletons. The sequencing here drew on CD4+ or CD8+ T cells sorted from blood, taken in a trial of the OX40 agonist ivuxolimab. The source of these receptors is an adult with an advanced solid tumor such as melanoma, head and neck, liver or kidney cancer. CDR3s include the opening cysteine and the closing phenylalanine or tryptophan. The D gene is left open where the match is weak. Not every row has a clone size; where given, it reads once, few, many or a size class.

>NA|NA|15|TRBV2|TRBJ1-5
CASSEWLNGDQPQHF
TGTGCCAGCAGTGAATGGCTTAATGGAGATCAGCCCCAGCATTTT
>once|NA|15|TRBV12-5|TRBJ2-7
CASGATGTQNGEQYF
TGTGCTAGTGGTGCTACCGGGACACAAAACGGGGAGCAGTACTTC
>NA|TRBD1|15|TRBV2|TRBJ1-2
CASKGTDDLNYGYTF
TGTGCCAGCAAAGGGACAGACGACCTTAACTATGGCTACACCTTC
>NA|NA|15|TRBV5-4|TRBJ2-1
CASSLVGGGFNEQFF
TGTGCCAGCAGCTTGGTAGGGGGGGGATTCAATGAGCAGTTCTTC
>few|NA|12|TRBV5-6|TRBJ2-7
CASSQGNYEQYF
TGTGCCAGCAGTCAAGGCAATTACGAGCAGTACTTC
>NA|NA|13|TRBV4-2|TRBJ1-5
CASSQQGGQPQHF
TGTGCCAGCAGCCAACAGGGTGGTCAGCCCCAGCATTTT
>NA|NA|12|TRBV29-1|TRBJ2-7
CSVGGVGMEQYF
TGCAGCGTGGGGGGTGTGGGTATGGAGCAGTACTTC
>NA|NA|15|TRBV29-1|TRBJ1-1
CSVEVWVGMNTEAFF
TGCAGCGTTGAAGTTTGGGTCGGCATGAACACTGAAGCTTTCTTT
>once|TRBD1|13|TRBV14|TRBJ2-7
CASSPGQGYEQYF
TGTGCCAGCAGCCCTGGACAGGGCTACGAGCAGTACTTC
>NA|NA|15|TRBV30|TRBJ2-7
CAWSLGLGSSYEQYF
TGTGCCTGGAGTTTGGGCCTGGGAAGCTCCTACGAGCAGTACTTC
>NA|NA|14|TRBV10-3|TRBJ1-2
CAISEEVIHYGYIF
TGTGCCATCAGTGAGGAGGTTATCCACTATGGCTACATCTTC
>NA|TRBD1|15|TRBV27|TRBJ2-5
CASSLNLQGQETQYF
TGTGCCAGCAGTTTAAACTTACAGGGGCAAGAGACCCAGTACTTC
>NA|NA|14|TRBV6-1|TRBJ1-5
CASSEWGTNQPQHF
TGTGCCAGCAGTGAATGGGGGACCAATCAGCCCCAGCATTTT
>NA|TRBD2|16|TRBV19|TRBJ2-1
CASSIQGLAGDNEQFF
TGTGCCAGTAGTATCCAGGGACTAGCGGGGGACAATGAGCAGTTCTTC
>few|TRBD1|18|TRBV5-6|TRBJ2-6
CASSPGQGAISGANVLTF
TGTGCCAGCAGCCCGGGACAGGGCGCTATATCTGGGGCCAACGTCCTGACTTTC
>few|NA|15|TRBV4-1|TRBJ2-2
CASSQYGDYTGELFF
TGCGCCAGCAGCCAATATGGCGATTACACCGGGGAGCTGTTTTTT
>NA|TRBD1|15|TRBV19|TRBJ1-1
CASSIYRGSNTEAFF
TGTGCCAGTAGTATATACAGGGGATCGAACACTGAAGCTTTCTTT
>medium-sized|TRBD2|18|TRBV7-9|TRBJ2-3
CASSPAVWLAGRTDTQYF
TGTGCCAGCAGCCCCGCGGTGTGGCTAGCGGGACGCACAGATACGCAGTATTTT
>few|NA|16|TRBV28|TRBJ2-5
CASSSLQAAYQETQYF
TGTGCCAGCAGTTCCCTCCAAGCAGCGTACCAAGAGACCCAGTACTTC
>NA|NA|11|TRBV7-3|TRBJ1-1
CASSLYAEAFF
TGTGCCAGCAGCTTATACGCTGAAGCTTTCTTT
>NA|TRBD1|14|TRBV7-9|TRBJ2-7
CASSRQGAVYEQYF
TGTGCCAGCAGCAGACAGGGGGCGGTATACGAGCAGTACTTC
>NA|NA|13|TRBV27|TRBJ2-1
CASSLDSYNEQFF
TGTGCCAGCAGCCTAGACAGTTACAATGAGCAGTTCTTC
>NA|NA|12|TRBV21-1|TRBJ1-2
CATRGLSYGYTF
TGTGCCACTCGGGGGCTGAGCTATGGCTACACCTTC
>NA|NA|16|TRBV13|TRBJ2-7
CASSLGREGWAYEQYF
TGTGCCAGCAGCTTAGGCCGCGAAGGGTGGGCCTACGAGCAGTACTTC
>NA|NA|14|TRBV28|TRBJ2-7
CASRQWIGGYEQYF
TGTGCCAGCAGGCAGTGGATTGGGGGGTACGAGCAGTACTTC
>once|NA|12|TRBV6-9|TRBJ1-1
CASSYWGGEAFF
TGTGCCAGCAGTTACTGGGGGGGTGAAGCTTTCTTT
>NA|NA|13|TRBV2|TRBJ1-1
CASSERGNTEAFF
TGTGCCAGCAGTGAACGGGGGAACACTGAAGCTTTCTTT
>NA|NA|14|TRBV9|TRBJ2-3
CASSVQIYTDTQYF
TGTGCCAGCAGCGTACAGATATACACAGATACGCAGTATTTT
>few|NA|11|TRBV6-1|TRBJ2-7
CASSPLNEQYF
TGTGCCAGCAGTCCCCTTAACGAGCAGTACTTC
>NA|TRBD1|15|TRBV4-3|TRBJ1-1
CASSQWTGNENEAFF
TGCGCCAGCAGTCAGTGGACAGGTAACGAAAACGAAGCTTTCTTT
>NA|TRBD2|17|TRBV9|TRBJ2-3
CASSVEGSGRTTNTQYF
TGTGCCAGCAGCGTAGAGGGTAGCGGGAGGACCACGAATACGCAGTATTTT
>NA|TRBD1|15|TRBV4-1|TRBJ1-5
CASSQDRGSGQPQHF
TGCGCCAGCAGCCAGGACAGGGGTAGTGGCCAGCCCCAGCATTTT
>NA|NA|15|TRBV19|TRBJ2-1
CASSIVQGSYNEQFF
TGTGCCAGTAGTATAGTTCAGGGGTCCTACAATGAGCAGTTCTTC
>many|TRBD1|16|TRBV7-9|TRBJ2-2
CASSLRQGADTGELFF
TGTGCCAGCAGCCTGCGACAGGGGGCAGACACCGGGGAGCTGTTTTTT
>NA|NA|15|TRBV28|TRBJ2-1
CASRFGPSSYNEQFF
TGTGCCAGCAGGTTTGGCCCCAGCTCCTACAATGAGCAGTTCTTC
>medium-sized|TRBD1|15|TRBV7-9|TRBJ1-2
CASSSTGQKNYGYTF
TGTGCCAGCAGCTCAACGGGACAGAAGAACTATGGCTACACCTTC
>NA|NA|16|TRBV7-6|TRBJ2-2
CASSPDSPRGHRELFF
TGTGCCAGCAGCCCTGACTCACCCCGAGGCCACCGGGAGCTGTTTTTT
>NA|TRBD1|14|TRBV7-2|TRBJ1-2
CASSLGQGPYGYTF
TGCGCCAGCAGCCTAGGACAGGGCCCCTATGGCTACACCTTC
>few|NA|16|TRBV4-3|TRBJ1-6
CASSQEGPPAHSPLHF
TGCGCCAGCAGCCAAGAGGGCCCGCCAGCCCATTCACCCCTCCACTTT
>NA|TRBD2|15|TRBV11-1|TRBJ2-7
CASSQSPGLPYEQYF
TGTGCCAGCAGCCAAAGTCCGGGACTACCCTACGAGCAGTACTTC
>NA|NA|14|TRBV28|TRBJ2-1
CASSLEARGDEQFF
TGTGCCAGCAGTTTAGAGGCCCGAGGCGATGAGCAGTTCTTC
>NA|NA|14|TRBV28|TRBJ2-7
CASSLLDGPYEQYF
TGTGCCAGCAGTTTATTAGACGGACCCTACGAGCAGTACTTC
>NA|TRBD2|18|TRBV28|TRBJ2-1
CASRSVSGSYLSYNEQFF
TGTGCCAGCAGATCCGTTAGCGGGAGCTACCTCTCCTACAATGAGCAGTTCTTC
>NA|NA|14|TRBV6-1|TRBJ2-7
CASSTLVDSYEQYF
TGTGCCAGCAGTACCTTAGTTGATTCTTACGAGCAGTACTTC
>NA|NA|15|TRBV4-1|TRBJ2-5
CASSPYPDSQETQYF
TGCGCCAGCAGCCCATACCCGGACAGTCAAGAGACCCAGTACTTC
>NA|NA|16|TRBV6-1|TRBJ1-4
CASSGKQGVPREKLFF
TGTGCCAGCAGTGGAAAACAGGGCGTCCCCAGGGAAAAACTGTTTTTT